The 17 T cell receptor beta chains listed next were all sequenced from one sample in a study of T-cell reconstitution after alpha-beta-depleted transplantation in children. The study's findings and limits: T-cell counts and diversity at one year following transplant were attributed mainly to newly produced T cells.

What these receptors recognize is not known. Unique molecular identifiers were incorporated during preparation of the TCRbeta library. Each CDR3 protein gets one entry after TCRdb re-called the PCR reads with MiXCR. The table shows hundreds of thousands of distinct CDR3 sequences, with nearly 8% occurring only once. The sequences come from peripheral blood, collected 360 days after TCRalphabeta/CD19-depleted stem cell transplant. Every receptor here comes from a female patient younger than 10 who had a stem cell transplant for Fanconi anemia, so the T cells may come from the graft donor.

This clonotype was seen at least ten times. This rearrangement joins TRBV5-1 to TRBJ1-1; 8 bases are shared with TRBD1. CDR1 SGHRS and CDR2 YFSETQ come from the germline V gene. The ends lost 5 bases at V and 8 bases at J; junction bases unmatched: 11. There are 14 residues in the CDR3. This CDR3 is CASSYTGQGQEAFF. The CDR3 nucleotides read TGCGCCAGCAGTTACACCGGACAGGGTCAAGAAGCTTTCTTT.

This clonotype was detected only a few times. This chain links TRBV3-1 with TRBJ2-4, with TRBD2 matching 11 bases. Germline lookup yields CDR1 LGHDT and CDR2 YNNKEL (reference sequence). The CDR3 loop spans 13 amino acids. V lost 4 bases to trimming and J lost 11 bases; unmatched junction nucleotides: 4. CDR3 bases: TGTGCCAGCAGCCGAGAACTAGCGGGGGTTCAGTACTTC. Protein product: CASSRELAGVQYF. Filled out from reference TRBV3-1 and TRBJ2-4, the complete variable domain reads DTAVSQTPKYLVTQMGNDKSIKCEQNLGHDTMYWYKQDSKKFLKIMFSYNNKELIINETVPNRFSPKSPDKAHLNLHINSLELGDSAVYFCASSRELAGVQYFGAGTRLSVL.

In this sample, this clonotype turned up a few times. The chain recombines TRBV11-3 with TRBJ2-2; a weak D match, TRBD2 (5 bases). CDR1 is SGHNT and CDR2 is YENEEA in the germline V gene. V dropped 2 bases and J dropped 2 bases, with 9 bases sitting between them. There are 15 residues in the CDR3. The CDR3 loop reads CASSLNGDNTGELFF. DNA of the CDR3: TGTGCCAGCAGCTTAAACGGGGATAACACCGGGGAGCTGTTTTTT.

V gene TRBV5-1 combines with J gene TRBJ2-2, with D perhaps matching TRBD1 (6 bases). The germline gives CDR1 SGHRS, CDR2 YFSETQ. V lost 0 bases, J lost 2 bases, and 11 bases lay in between. The CDR3 extends over 16 amino acids. The CDR3: CASSLGSGVNTGELFF. The CDR3 DNA reads as TGCGCCAGCAGCTTGGGTTCAGGGGTAAACACCGGGGAGCTGTTTTTT.

This clonotype was seen ten or more times. The V and J genes are TRBV3-1 and TRBJ2-1, with a tentative D call TRBD1 (6 bases). Germline values: CDR1 LGHDT, CDR2 YNNKEL (reference sequence). This CDR3 is built from 15 residues. V was shortened by 3 bases and J by 6 bases, with 15 bases between the two germline ends. CDR3 nucleotides: TGTGCCAGCAGCCATGCCGGGACACCGATCAATGAGCAGTTCTTC. Translating it yields CASSHAGTPINEQFF.

This clonotype has ten or more counts. The chain employs TRBV29-1 and TRBJ2-3, with D possibly TRBD1 on 6 matching bases. From germline, CDR1 is SQVTM and CDR2 ANQGSEA. The CDR3 is made up of 14 amino acids. V dropped 7 bases and J dropped 2 bases, with 16 bases sitting between them. Here the CDR3 reads CSAEIGTTTDTQYF. In DNA form, the CDR3 reads TGCAGCGCAGAAATCGGGACAACCACAGATACGCAGTATTTT.

This clonotype was seen ten or more times. This sequence joins TRBV7-2 and TRBJ1-1, with D possibly being TRBD1 (6 bases). V dropped 4 bases and J dropped 5 bases, with 11 bases sitting between them. The CDR3 has 13 residues. Germline V gene sequence: CDR1 SGHTA, CDR2 FQGNSA. As DNA, the CDR3 is TGTGCCAGCAGCTCACACAGGGAAACTGAAGCTTTCTTT. Translation: CASSSHRETEAFF.

V and J are TRBV5-1 and TRBJ2-7; TRBD2 agrees at 9 bases. CDR3 length equals 17 residues. V shed 1 base, J shed 0 bases, and the junction held 8 bases outside the gene matches. Germline CDR1 and CDR2: SGHRS and YFSETQ. DNA for the CDR3: TGCGCCAGCAGCTTGCAACTAGCGGGCGCTCTCTCCTACGAGCAGTACTTC. This codes for CASSLQLAGALSYEQYF.

CDR3 loop: CASSLVGTSGGVLPYNEQFF. The DNA for the CDR3 is TGTGCCAGCAGCTTGGTCGGGACTAGCGGGGGGGTCCTTCCCTACAATGAGCAGTTCTTC. The rearrangement joins TRBV5-6 to TRBJ2-1, with 16 bases that match TRBD2. The V segment lost 0 bases and the J segment 2 bases; nucleotides outside the gene matches: 8. This CDR3 has 20 amino acids. Germline V gives CDR1 SGHDT, CDR2 YYEEEE.

This clonotype was seen ten or more times. This chain joins TRBV20-1 and TRBJ1-1; weak D call: TRBD1 (6 bases). Germline lookup yields CDR1 DFQATT and CDR2 SNEGSKA (reference sequence). V was clipped by 6 bases and J by 1 base, with 12 bases between them. CDR3 size: 13 residues. The CDR3 is CSAPGDTNTEAFF. The CDR3 DNA follows: TGCAGTGCCCCAGGGGATACGAACACTGAAGCTTTCTTT.

This clonotype was counted many times. The gene calls are TRBV27 and TRBJ2-7; no clear D gene. V shed 8 bases and J shed 3 bases, with 5 bases lying between them. The CDR3 extends over 10 amino acids. Germline V lookup: CDR1 MNHEY, CDR2 SMNVEV (reference sequence). DNA of the CDR3: TGTGCCAGCGGGTACTACGAGCAGTACTTC. It yields the protein CASGYYEQYF.

This clonotype was counted ten times or more. The chain joins TRBV5-1 to TRBJ2-7, with 11 bases identical to TRBD2. The V and J ends lost 6 bases and 6 bases, in that order; junction bases with no gene match: 8. The CDR3 runs 14 residues. Germline V gene sequence: CDR1 SGHRS, CDR2 YFSETQ. The CDR3, as DNA: TGCGCCAGCACCCTACTAGCGGGAGATTCCGAGCAGTACTTC. It is translated as CASTLLAGDSEQYF.

The CDR3 sequence is CASSHTGSTDTQYF. In DNA, the CDR3 is TGTGCCAGCAGCCATACAGGGAGCACAGATACGCAGTATTTT. This rearrangement joins TRBV3-1 to TRBJ2-3; possibly TRBD1 for D (6 bases). The V gene lost 3 bases and the J gene lost 0 bases, with 7 bases spanning the gap. This CDR3 is 14 amino acids long. Germline CDR1 LGHDT, CDR2 YNNKEL (reference sequence).

The V and J genes are TRBV11-2 and TRBJ2-7, with D possibly matching TRBD2 (6 bases). CDR1 and CDR2 (germline): SGHAT, FQNNGV. The CDR3 loop spans 15 amino acids. The V and J ends lost 6 bases and 2 bases respectively, with 17 bases between them. CDR3 sequence reads: CASRQGLGSTYEQYF. The CDR3 DNA is TGTGCCAGCAGGCAAGGACTCGGGAGCACCTACGAGCAGTACTTC.

This clonotype came up a few times. The chain uses TRBV4-2 and TRBJ2-3, with no clear D. Trimming removed 3 bases from V and 3 bases from J, with 16 bases in between. This CDR3 comprises 16 residues. Germline CDR1 is LGHNA and CDR2 is YNFKEQ. The CDR3 is CASSHSPTRSTDTQYF. The DNA for the CDR3 is TGTGCCAGCAGCCACTCCCCGACCAGGTCGACAGATACGCAGTATTTT.

There are many counts of this clonotype. The rearrangement links TRBV11-2 to TRBJ2-3, with a possible D match to TRBD2 (6 bases). CDR1 is SGHAT and CDR2 is FQNNGV in the germline V gene. The ends were cut back, 0 bases at V and 1 base at J, with 11 bases in the middle. The length of the CDR3 is 16 residues. CDR3 loop: CASSLEWRGGTDTQYF. DNA of the CDR3: TGTGCCAGCAGCTTAGAGTGGAGGGGAGGCACAGATACGCAGTATTTT.

This clonotype was seen only a few times. The chain combines TRBV20-1 with TRBJ2-7; 8 bases are a match to TRBD2. Trimming took 6 bases from V and 3 from J; bases not matched to a gene: 10. The V gene's germline CDR1 is DFQATT and CDR2 SNEGSKA (reference sequence). The CDR3 sequence is 14 residues long. Here the CDR3 DNA reads TGCAGTGCCTCCTACGGGGGGGCGGTCTACGAGCAGTACTTC. It translates to CSASYGGAVYEQYF.